These 20 T cell receptor beta chains originate from one sample sequenced in a study of T cells in Graves' hyperthyroidism and ophthalmopathy. The CDR3 regions of TCR beta were amplified from RNA transcripts. A first-round RT-PCR of the TCR CDR3 used the HTBI primer set. TCRdb processed the multiplex PCR reads anew with MiXCR; each CDR3 protein has one entry. This table holds hundreds of thousands of distinct CDR3 sequences, roughly 20% found once. The sequenced material came from blood. These receptors all stem from a man younger than 40 with Graves' ophthalmopathy.

This clonotype was detected a few times. A much larger clone sits a single nucleotide away, making a read error possible. The rearrangement links TRBV11-2 to TRBJ1-1; D uncertain. Germline CDR1 reads SGHAT; CDR2 reads FQNNGV. This CDR3 has 14 amino acids. V gave up 3 bases and J gave up 2 bases, with 10 bases separating them. CDR3 bases: TGTGCCAGCAGCTTGACCCTTGCTAACACTGAAGCTTTCTTT. Translation gives CASSLTLANTEAFF. Full variable domain (outside the CDR3, taken from reference TRBV11-2 and TRBJ1-1): EAGVAQSPRYKIIEKRQSVAFWCNPISGHATLYWYQQILGQGPKLLIQFQNNGVVDDSQLPKDRFSAERLKGVDSTLKIQPAKLEDSAVYLCASSLTLANTEAFFGQGTRLTVV.

This clonotype was seen ten or more times. J is TRBJ1-1 and V is TRBV20-1, with D perhaps TRBD1 (6 bases). The germline CDR1 and CDR2 sequences are DFQATT and SNEGSKA (reference sequence). The CDR3 totals 12 residues. V was clipped by 6 bases and J by 1 base, with 9 bases between them. The CDR3 region is CSAMDRNTEAFF. DNA of the CDR3: TGCAGTGCAATGGACAGGAACACTGAAGCTTTCTTT.

This clonotype was observed at least ten times. J is TRBJ1-4 and V is TRBV11-2, with no clear D. This CDR3 contains 15 residues. Germline values: CDR1 SGHAT, CDR2 FQNNGV. Trimming stripped 1 base from V and 3 bases from J, with 9 bases between. CDR3 protein: CASSLVSWANEKLFF. CDR3 DNA sequence: TGTGCCAGCAGCTTAGTTTCCTGGGCTAATGAAAAACTGTTTTTT.

The V gene is TRBV6-1, the J gene TRBJ2-2; 12 nucleotides match TRBD2. Looked up from germline, CDR1 is MNHNS and CDR2 is SASEGT. V dropped 1 base and J dropped 5; count of bases not matched to a gene: 8. CDR3 length equals 18 residues. This chain's CDR3 is CASSEGGLAGMGTGELFF. The CDR3 nucleotides read TGTGCCAGCAGTGAAGGTGGACTAGCGGGAATGGGGACCGGGGAGCTGTTTTTT.

Only a few counts were recorded for this clonotype. The rearrangement links TRBV20-1 to TRBJ2-1; TRBD2 matches at 7 bases. Germline V gene lookup returns CDR1 DFQATT and CDR2 SNEGSKA (reference sequence). Losses at the gene ends were 2 bases for V and 0 bases for J; bases not matched to a gene: 7. The CDR3 contains 16 residues. Here the CDR3 reads CSARTLASHSYNEQFF. CDR3 sequence (DNA): TGCAGTGCTAGAACACTAGCGTCCCACTCCTACAATGAGCAGTTCTTC.

This clonotype has ten or more counts. The chain is built from TRBV2 and TRBJ2-2; a possible D gene is TRBD1 (5 bases). V was shortened by 2 bases and J by 2 bases, with 9 bases between the two germline ends. The CDR3 loop spans 15 amino acids. Looked up from germline, CDR1 is SNHLY and CDR2 is FYNNEI. The CDR3 loop is CASSEIDSNTGELFF. Written as DNA, the CDR3 is TGTGCCAGCAGTGAAATAGACAGTAACACCGGGGAGCTGTTTTTT.

V is TRBV6-5 and J is TRBJ2-7; 7 bases fit TRBD2. This CDR3 region has 15 residues. CDR1 is MNHEY, CDR2 SVGAGI, per germline. V shed 4 bases, J shed 0 bases, and the junction held 6 bases outside the gene matches. The CDR3 nucleotides are TGTGCCAGCAGTTCGCTCCGCGGGAGCTCCTACGAGCAGTACTTC. Amino acid sequence: CASSSLRGSSYEQYF.

The chain employs TRBV18 and TRBJ2-5; D unresolved. V was cut by 0 bases and J by 1 base, with 9 bases left in between. The CDR3 is 15 amino acids. CDR1 and CDR2 (germline): KGHSH, LQKENI. The CDR3: CASSPPMTPQETQYF. The CDR3 bases are TGTGCCAGCTCACCACCGATGACGCCCCAAGAGACCCAGTACTTC.

The V and J genes are TRBV15 and TRBJ2-2, with 9 bases that match TRBD2. The V gene end was trimmed by 2 bases and the J gene end by 5 bases; junction bases not matched to a gene: 9. Germline loops: CDR1 LNHNV, CDR2 YYDKDF (reference sequence). The CDR3 has 17 amino acids. The CDR3: CATSRFSGLAMTGELFF. The DNA of the CDR3 is TGTGCCACCAGCAGATTCTCGGGACTAGCAATGACCGGGGAGCTGTTTTTT.

This chain uses TRBV5-1 with TRBJ1-1, with 7 bases identical to TRBD1. The CDR3 contains 17 residues. V dropped 0 bases and J dropped 3; count of bases not matched to a gene: 11. Germline loops: CDR1 SGHRS, CDR2 YFSETQ. The CDR3 loop reads CASSLAGPGQRYTEAFF. In DNA form, the CDR3 reads TGCGCCAGCAGCTTGGCCGGGCCGGGACAGAGATACACTGAAGCTTTCTTT.

This clonotype was seen a few times. The J gene is TRBJ2-2, the V gene TRBV28; 14 nucleotides line up with TRBD2. Germline CDR1 MDHEN, CDR2 SYDVKM. V was pared by 10 bases and J by 2 bases, with 6 bases of the junction left unmatched. The CDR3 covers 16 residues. This CDR3 is CAIRGLAGGNTGELFF. In nucleotides, the CDR3 is TGTGCCATTCGAGGACTAGCGGGAGGAAACACCGGGGAGCTGTTTTTT.

In its sample, this clonotype was seen many times. The rearrangement joins TRBV7-3 to TRBJ2-7; TRBD2 matches at 8 bases. Germline V lookup: CDR1 SGHTA, CDR2 FQGTGA. The V and J ends lost 5 bases and 6 bases, in that order; junction bases with no gene match: 12. This CDR3 region has 15 residues. The CDR3 here is CASSRKNSGKREQYF. The CDR3 bases are TGTGCCAGCAGCCGGAAAAATAGCGGGAAGCGCGAGCAGTACTTC. The variable domain in full, with the rest retrieved from reference TRBV7-3 and TRBJ2-7, is GAGVSQTPSNKVTEKGKYVELRCDPISGHTALYWYRQSLGQGPEFLIYFQGTGAADDSGLPNDRFFAVRPEGSVSTLKIQRTERGDSAVYLCASSRKNSGKREQYFGPGTRLTVT.

This clonotype has a handful of counts. J is TRBJ2-3 and V is TRBV12-3 or TRBV12-4, with D hard to call. CDR3 length equals 12 residues. V was clipped by 8 bases and J by 4 bases, with 10 bases between them. For the CDR3, the DNA is TGTGCCAGCCGATTAGCCGCAGATACGCAGTATTTT. It encodes CASRLAADTQYF.

This clonotype was picked up many times. The CDR3 nucleotides are TGTGCCAGCAGCCTCGACGGAGGTGCTTTCTTT. Its translation is CASSLDGGAFF. J is TRBJ1-1 and V is TRBV12-3 or TRBV12-4, with unresolved D. CDR3 length equals 11 residues. V lost 6 bases, J lost 11 bases, and 13 bases lay in between.

V and J are TRBV20-1 and TRBJ2-2; D might be TRBD2 (7 bases). There are 14 residues in the CDR3. Per the germline V gene, CDR1 is DFQATT and CDR2 is SNEGSKA (reference sequence). With 6 bases removed from V and 4 bases from J, the gap between germline ends came to 15 bases. The CDR3 sequence is CSAPFRGATGELFF. The CDR3 DNA follows: TGCAGTGCCCCCTTTCGGGGGGCCACCGGGGAGCTGTTTTTT.

This clonotype was observed at least ten times. The chain employs TRBV28 and TRBJ2-3; 9 nucleotides align to TRBD2. CDR1 and CDR2 from the germline V gene are MDHEN and SYDVKM. V shed 5 bases, J shed 2 bases, and the junction held 5 bases outside the gene matches. The CDR3 is 15 residues long. CDR3 nucleotide sequence: TGTGCCAGCAGTACGCCTAGCGGGAACACAGATACGCAGTATTTT. Translation gives CASSTPSGNTDTQYF.

The J gene is TRBJ2-5, the V gene TRBV15; D is possibly TRBD2 (6 bases). Per germline, CDR1 LNHNV and CDR2 YYDKDF (reference sequence). Trimming stripped 9 bases from V and 3 bases from J, with 11 bases between. CDR3 length: 12 amino acids. The CDR3: CATRAGEETQYF. As DNA, the CDR3 is TGTGCCACGAGAGCGGGTGAAGAGACCCAGTACTTC.

This clonotype was counted a few times. The rearrangement joins TRBV20-1 to TRBJ2-1; 7 nucleotides match TRBD2. The germline gives CDR1 DFQATT, CDR2 SNEGSKA (reference sequence). Trimming removed 6 bases from V and 6 bases from J; junction bases left unmatched: 8. The CDR3 consists of 13 residues. CDR3 in DNA: TGCAGTGCAGGACTAGGAGGTTTCAATGAGCAGTTCTTC. Translated, it gives CSAGLGGFNEQFF.

The chain carries TRBV9 and TRBJ2-1, with 9 bases that match TRBD2. CDR1 is SGDLS, CDR2 YYNGEE, per germline. The CDR3 extends over 18 amino acids. The V and J ends lost 1 base and 7 bases, in that order; junction bases with no gene match: 15. The CDR3: CASSVRGGAGGRGNEQFF. The CDR3 DNA reads TGTGCCAGCAGCGTAAGAGGGGGTGCGGGAGGGCGCGGGAATGAGCAGTTCTTC.

The V gene is TRBV6-2 or TRBV6-3, the J gene TRBJ2-3, with 11 bases that match TRBD2. The CDR3 has 15 amino acids. The germline gives CDR1 MNHEY, CDR2 SVGEGT. Germline trimming cut 10 bases from V and 3 bases from J; bases unmatched to any gene: 9. The CDR3, as DNA: TGTGCCACCCATCGACTAGCGGGAAGAACAGATACGCAGTATTTT. Its translation: CATHRLAGRTDTQYF.